A selection of T cell receptor beta chains follows, all from one sample in a study of cytomegalovirus exposure and HLA in healthy donors. Measured with immunoSEQ multiplex PCR; TCRdb has only the in-frame clones, and not every one. This table holds about 89,000 clones, roughly 80% found once. Sequencing input: PBMCs. These receptors were obtained from a male donor in good health and CMV-seronegative. Both conserved end residues are part of each CDR3. D genes are given only for firm matches. For some rows the clone size is stated as once, few or many, or as a class when expanded; others skip it.

cdr3_length,j_call,v_call,d_call,clone_size,cdr3_aa,cdr3_nt
12,TRBJ2-7,TRBV28,NA,NA,CPQGGFCYEQYF,TGTCCTCAGGGAGGCTTTTGCTACGAGCAGTACTTC
14,TRBJ2-1,TRBV5-4,NA,NA,CASSWTRDFGEQFF,TGTGCCAGCAGCTGGACCCGGGATTTTGGCGAGCAGTTCTTC
17,TRBJ2-1,TRBV7-9,TRBD2,NA,CASSLGTSGRSYNEQFF,TGTGCCAGCAGCCTCGGGACTAGCGGGAGATCCTACAATGAGCAGTTCTTC
15,TRBJ2-2,TRBV7-3,TRBD2,few,CASSLGLMNTGELFF,TGTGCCAGCAGCCTGGGACTAATGAACACCGGGGAGCTGTTTTTT
14,TRBJ2-7,TRBV7-2,NA,NA,CASSLDGGPYEQYF,TGTGCCAGCAGCTTAGATGGGGGCCCCTACGAGCAGTACTTC
11,TRBJ1-6,TRBV20-1,NA,NA,CSARPDSPLHF,TGCAGTGCTAGGCCGGATTCACCCCTCCACTTT
16,TRBJ2-4,TRBV6-5,TRBD2,NA,CASSYVAGGAKNIQYF,TGTGCCAGCAGTTACGTGGCGGGGGGGGCCAAAAACATCCAGTACTTC
14,TRBJ2-7,TRBV18,TRBD1,NA,CASSQTGSPYEQYF,TGTGCCAGCTCACAGACAGGGTCCCCCTACGAGCAGTACTTC
14,TRBJ1-1,TRBV28,NA,few,CASSKQGLGTEAFF,TGTGCCAGCAGTAAACAGGGTTTAGGCACTGAAGCTTTCTTT
15,TRBJ2-1,TRBV4-3,NA,NA,CASSQVAVSYNEQFF,TGCGCCAGCAGCCAAGTAGCAGTATCCTACAATGAGCAGTTCTTC
14,TRBJ2-3,TRBV9,TRBD1,few,CASSRDSRTDTQYF,TGTGCCAGCTCCCGGGACAGTCGCACAGATACGCAGTATTTT
15,TRBJ1-4,TRBV9,NA,NA,CASSARQTTNEKLFF,TGTGCCAGCAGCGCTAGACAGACAACTAATGAAAAACTGTTTTTT
15,TRBJ2-1,TRBV9,TRBD2,NA,CASSLGTSGGIEQFF,TGTGCCAGCAGCCTCGGGACTAGCGGGGGCATTGAGCAGTTCTTC
16,TRBJ2-1,TRBV5-4,NA,NA,CASSLYRGESYNEQFF,TGTGCCAGCAGCTTGTACCGGGGTGAGTCCTACAATGAGCAGTTCTTC
12,TRBJ2-1,TRBV11-2,NA,NA,CASSKKGHEQFF,TGTGCCAGCAGCAAAAAGGGGCATGAGCAGTTCTTC
15,TRBJ2-3,TRBV15,TRBD2,NA,CATSRGGRGTDTQYF,TGTGCCACCAGCCGGGGGGGGAGAGGCACAGATACGCAGTATTTT
17,TRBJ2-3,TRBV27,TRBD1,NA,CASSRQGAFERTDTQYF,TGTGCCAGCAGTAGACAGGGGGCGTTCGAAAGGACAGATACGCAGTATTTT
14,TRBJ1-1,TRBV19,NA,NA,CASSISYLNTEAFF,TGTGCCAGTAGTATTAGCTACTTGAACACTGAAGCTTTCTTT
16,TRBJ1-5,TRBV7-8,NA,NA,CASSLTGGRGDQPQHF,TGTGCCAGCAGCTTAACGGGGGGCAGGGGAGATCAGCCCCAGCATTTT
15,TRBJ1-1,TRBV28,NA,NA,CASSSPGHLNTEAFF,TGTGCCAGCAGTTCACCGGGACACCTCAACACTGAAGCTTTCTTT
16,TRBJ2-6,TRBV4-3,NA,medium-sized,CASSQETGSGANVLTF,TGCGCCAGCAGCCAAGAAACAGGGTCTGGGGCCAACGTCCTGACTTTC
14,TRBJ2-5,TRBV11-2,NA,few,CASSAIAGQETQYF,TGTGCCAGCAGCGCTATAGCAGGGCAAGAGACCCAGTACTTC
11,TRBJ2-7,TRBV28,NA,NA,CASSHSYEQYF,TGTGCCAGCAGTCACTCCTACGAGCAGTACTTC
15,TRBJ1-6,TRBV6-4,NA,NA,CASSDSIGRGSPLHF,TGTGCCAGCAGTGACTCGATAGGGAGGGGTTCACCCCTCCACTTT
17,TRBJ2-5,TRBV9,TRBD2,NA,CASSAKPTSGNQETQYF,TGTGCCAGCAGCGCCAAGCCCACTAGCGGGAACCAAGAGACCCAGTACTTC
14,TRBJ1-5,TRBV18,NA,NA,CASSLQTENQPQHF,TGTGCCAGCTCACTCCAAACTGAAAATCAGCCCCAGCATTTT
13,TRBJ1-2,TRBV30,NA,NA,CAQRLGLDYGYTF,TGTGCCCAAAGGTTGGGCTTGGACTATGGCTACACCTTC
15,TRBJ2-7,TRBV6-1,NA,NA,CASKVDGNPSYEQYF,TGTGCCAGCAAGGTTGACGGGAATCCATCCTACGAGCAGTACTTC
14,TRBJ1-1,TRBV7-2,NA,once,CASSNRAGGTEAFF,TGTGCCAGCAGCAACCGGGCCGGGGGCACTGAAGCTTTCTTT
12,TRBJ1-5,TRBV19,NA,NA,CASGGPDQPQHF,TGTGCCAGTGGCGGGCCCGATCAGCCCCAGCATTTT
16,TRBJ2-1,TRBV14,TRBD2,NA,CASSAFWAGGSNEQFF,TGTGCCAGCAGCGCCTTTTGGGCGGGAGGATCCAATGAGCAGTTCTTC
15,TRBJ2-2,TRBV12-5,NA,NA,CASGLGTPDTGELLF,TGTGCTAGTGGTTTAGGGACACCGGACACCGGGGAGCTGCTTTTT
13,TRBJ1-1,TRBV6-6,NA,few,CASSSGYNTEAFF,TGTGCCAGCAGTTCAGGTTACAACACTGAAGCTTTCTTT
14,TRBJ1-1,TRBV19,NA,NA,CASISRAGETEAFF,TGTGCCAGTATCTCCCGGGCAGGGGAAACTGAAGCTTTCTTT
17,TRBJ2-6,TRBV28,NA,NA,CASSLRSQSYGANVLTF,TGTGCCAGCAGTTTGCGGTCTCAATCGTATGGGGCCAACGTCCTGACTTTC
10,TRBJ2-1,TRBV30,NA,NA,CAWGRDLRFF,TGTGCCTGGGGGCGGGACCTACGGTTCTTC
14,TRBJ2-4,TRBV28,NA,NA,CASSLQLAKNIQYF,TGTGCCAGCAGTTTACAGTTAGCCAAAAACATTCAGTACTTC
11,TRBJ1-1,TRBV29-1,NA,NA,CSVDEPGVTFF,TGCAGCGTTGATGAACCCGGGGTAACTTTCTTT
17,TRBJ2-1,TRBV7-2,TRBD2,NA,CASSSSMGLAIYNEQFF,TGTGCCAGCAGCTCCTCTATGGGACTAGCCATTTACAATGAGCAGTTCTTC
14,TRBJ2-1,TRBV25-1,NA,NA,CASSVGETYNEQFF,TGTGCCAGCAGTGTAGGGGAAACCTACAATGAGCAGTTCTTC
16,TRBJ2-2,TRBV19,TRBD1,NA,CATRQGHHIITGELFF,TGTGCCACCCGACAGGGCCATCATATTATCACCGGGGAGCTGTTTTTT
13,TRBJ1-3,TRBV7-9,NA,NA,CALDFGSGNTIYF,TGTGCCTTAGACTTTGGCTCTGGAAACACCATATATTTT
15,TRBJ2-7,TRBV5-6,NA,NA,CASSLFAGKTYEQYF,TGTGCCAGCAGCTTGTTCGCAGGGAAGACCTACGAGCAGTACTTC
13,TRBJ1-1,TRBV28,TRBD1,few,CASRTQGATEAFF,TGTGCCAGCAGGACTCAGGGGGCGACTGAAGCTTTCTTT
14,TRBJ1-6,TRBV28,NA,NA,CASNRQRRNSPLRF,TGTGCCAGCAATCGACAGCGTCGAAATTCACCCCTCCGCTTT
13,TRBJ2-7,TRBV2,TRBD2,NA,CASSGEGLDEQYF,TGTGCCAGCAGTGGGGAGGGGCTGGACGAGCAGTACTTC
17,TRBJ1-1,TRBV7-2,TRBD1,NA,CASSLRAQGAEYTEAFF,TGTGCCAGCAGCTTAAGGGCACAGGGGGCGGAATACACTGAAGCTTTCTTT
13,TRBJ2-3,TRBV6-5,TRBD1,NA,CASSYSDRDTQYF,TGTGCCAGCAGTTACTCGGACAGGGATACGCAGTATTTT
14,TRBJ1-5,TRBV6-1,NA,NA,CASSSQRGGQPQHF,TGTGCCAGCAGTTCCCAGAGGGGAGGACAGCCCCAGCATTTT
13,TRBJ1-2,TRBV5-1,TRBD1,NA,CASTIGQGESYTF,TGCGCCAGCACCATAGGACAGGGAGAGAGCTACACCTTC
16,TRBJ2-3,TRBV15,TRBD1,NA,CATSRGRQGGTDTQYF,TGTGCCACCAGCAGAGGGCGGCAGGGGGGCACAGATACGCAGTATTTT
12,TRBJ1-6,TRBV30,NA,few,CAWSDSPGASHF,TGTGCCTGGAGTGACAGCCCAGGGGCCAGCCACTTT
13,TRBJ2-1,TRBV7-7,NA,NA,CASSSGSYNEQFF,TGTGCCAGCAGCTCAGGGTCGTACAATGAGCAGTTCTTC